The rows below give T cell receptor beta chains drawn from one sample of a study of OX40 agonist ivuxolimab in advanced cancers. This table comes from immunoSEQ multiplex PCR, and its TCRdb copy is limited to in-frame clones, with some not included. The table includes 96,000 or so clones, less than 85% detected once. The input for sequencing was CD4+ or CD8+ T cells sorted from blood, taken in a trial of the OX40 agonist ivuxolimab. These receptor sequences come from an adult with an advanced solid tumor such as melanoma, head and neck, liver or kidney cancer. Both conserved end residues are part of each CDR3. D genes are given only for firm matches. Expanded clones get a size class; other rows say once, few or many, or leave the size out.

NA NA TRBJ2-4 TRBV7-2 TGTGCCAGCAGCTTAGCGGAGGGCAGGGGGGCCAAAAACATTCAGTACTTC CASSLAEGRGAKNIQYF
NA NA TRBJ2-7 TRBV19 TGTGCCAGTAGTATTCGTATTCCCCAGGGTCCTACCTACGAGCAGTACTTC CASSIRIPQGPTYEQYF
NA NA TRBJ1-2 TRBV4-3 TGCGCCAGCAGTACCGAGGTGGGGGATGGCTACACCTTC CASSTEVGDGYTF
NA NA TRBJ2-7 TRBV25-1 TGTGCCAGCAGTGAATATGGGGGGACTCGGGACGAGCAGTACTTC CASSEYGGTRDEQYF
few TRBD2 TRBJ2-7 TRBV6-6 TGTGCCAGCAGCCTGCGGGGGGCCTCCTACGAGCAGTACTTC CASSLRGASYEQYF
NA NA TRBJ2-2 TRBV7-8 TGTGCCAGCAGCTTGGGAGGGAACACCGGGGAGCTGTTTTTT CASSLGGNTGELFF
NA TRBD2 TRBJ2-1 TRBV19 TGTGCCACGCGGGAGGGCCCCTACAATGAGCAGTTCTTC CATREGPYNEQFF
few NA TRBJ1-2 TRBV6-5 TGTGCCAGCAGCCCCGGGTGGGGTTTCAATGGCTACACCTTC CASSPGWGFNGYTF
NA NA TRBJ2-7 TRBV9 TGTGCCAGCAGCGTAGGATTGGGGTCCTACGAGCAGTACTTC CASSVGLGSYEQYF
NA TRBD1 TRBJ2-1 TRBV19 TGTGCCAGTAGTATAGGACAGGGGGACAATGAGCAGTTCTTC CASSIGQGDNEQFF
NA NA TRBJ2-7 TRBV6-6 TGTGCCAGCAGCATTCCGGACTACTCTGGGGAGCAGTACTTC CASSIPDYSGEQYF
NA TRBD1 TRBJ2-1 TRBV6-1 TGTGCCACCAGGGAGCGACAGGGGGCTACGAATGAGCAGTTCTTC CATRERQGATNEQFF
NA NA TRBJ2-3 TRBV29-1 TGCAGCGTTGTCTACAGGGACCCCACAGATACGCAGTATTTT CSVVYRDPTDTQYF
NA NA TRBJ2-1 TRBV27 TGTGCCAGCAGTCCCGGTTTGTACAATGAGCAGTTCTTC CASSPGLYNEQFF
NA NA TRBJ1-2 TRBV18 TGTGCCAGCTCGCTCGACGGATCTAAAGGCTACACCTTC CASSLDGSKGYTF
NA NA TRBJ1-2 TRBV19 TGTGCCAGTAGTTCGCCCGGGACGGTGCCCCCTCCGGATGGCTACACCTTC CASSSPGTVPPPDGYTF
once NA TRBJ1-2 TRBV5-3 TGTGCCACCCGACGGGGAGCTTCTGACTATGGCTACACCTTC CATRRGASDYGYTF
NA NA TRBJ1-1 TRBV5-8 TGTGCCAGCAGAGGTCGGGGGTTAATGAACACTGAAGCTTTCTTT CASRGRGLMNTEAFF
NA NA TRBJ1-2 TRBV6-5 TGTGCCAGCAGTTACGGTATAGGTCGGGACTATGGCTACACCTTC CASSYGIGRDYGYTF
NA NA TRBJ1-3 TRBV20-1 TGCAGTGCTAGGACAGGAAACACCATATATTTT CSARTGNTIYF
NA NA TRBJ2-2 TRBV14 TGTGCCAGCAGCCAAGCGGGAGCCACCGGGGAGCTGTTTTTT CASSQAGATGELFF
NA NA TRBJ1-1 TRBV6-1 TGTGCCAGCACCCCGGACAGTGAAGCTTTCTTT CASTPDSEAFF
once NA TRBJ2-1 TRBV10-1 TGCGCCAGCAGCCCGGGGACCGGGACGGCCTCCTACAATGAGCAGTTCTTC CASSPGTGTASYNEQFF
NA NA TRBJ2-7 TRBV7-2 TGTGCCAGCAGCTTAGGGGTCCGGGACCAAAGCGAGCAGTACTTC CASSLGVRDQSEQYF
NA NA TRBJ2-3 TRBV4-3 TGCGCCAGCAGCCAAGAAAACACCTACACAGATACGCAGTATTTT CASSQENTYTDTQYF
NA NA TRBJ1-2 TRBV2 TGTGCCAGCAGTGTTGGGGGCGGGAACTATGGCTACACCTTC CASSVGGGNYGYTF
NA TRBD2 TRBJ2-1 TRBV9 TGTGCCAGCCGGGGAGGCGGGGGGTTAAATGAGCAGTTCTTC CASRGGGGLNEQFF
NA NA TRBJ2-7 TRBV14 TGTGCCAGCAGCCCGTCTGGGCCCTACGAGCAGTACTTC CASSPSGPYEQYF
few NA TRBJ2-5 TRBV5-1 TGCGCCAGCAGCTTGGGCAGTGGGCAAGAGACCCAGTACTTC CASSLGSGQETQYF
NA NA TRBJ1-5 TRBV6-1 TGTGCCAGCAGTCCCGGCAATCAGCCCCAGCATTTT CASSPGNQPQHF
NA TRBD1 TRBJ1-1 TRBV7-2 TGTGCCAGCAGCTACCGGACAGGGGGCACTGAAGCTTTCTTT CASSYRTGGTEAFF
NA NA TRBJ2-3 TRBV7-9 TGTGCCAGCAGCTTAGCGGGATCAGATACGCAGTATTTT CASSLAGSDTQYF
few TRBD1 TRBJ1-2 TRBV19 TGTGCCAGTACCACACCGACCGGGACAGGGAGAGGCTACACCTTC CASTTPTGTGRGYTF
NA TRBD2 TRBJ2-5 TRBV11-2 TGTGCCAGCAGCTTAGCAGCTAGCGGGAGGTTAGAGACCCAGTACTTC CASSLAASGRLETQYF
NA NA TRBJ2-7 TRBV19 TGTGCCAGTAGCTCCATCGGGGCAGGATACTACGAGCAGTACTTC CASSSIGAGYYEQYF
NA NA TRBJ1-2 TRBV9 TGTGCCAGCAGCCGACCGTCTAACTATGGCTACACCTTC CASSRPSNYGYTF
NA NA TRBJ1-5 TRBV5-6 TGTGCCAGCAGCTTTTCCGGGGGCCAGCCCCAGCATTTT CASSFSGGQPQHF
NA NA TRBJ1-2 TRBV7-9 TGTGCCAGCAGCCCCTCGGGGGACACCTATGGCTACACCTTC CASSPSGDTYGYTF
NA NA TRBJ1-5 TRBV2 TGTGCCAGCACTCAGGGCATGAGGAATCAGCCCCAGCATTTT CASTQGMRNQPQHF
NA TRBD2 TRBJ2-1 TRBV19 TGTGCCAGTAGTATGTGGACTAGCGGTAATATGGAGCAGTTCTTC CASSMWTSGNMEQFF
NA NA TRBJ1-2 TRBV5-1 TGCGCCAGCAGCCCCGACCCGGGGGGTGGCTACACCTTC CASSPDPGGGYTF
once NA TRBJ2-2 TRBV7-9 TGTGCCAGCAGCCCCCGAGTCGAGGGTCACGGGGAGCTGTTTTTT CASSPRVEGHGELFF
NA TRBD1 TRBJ1-4 TRBV7-9 TGTGCCAGCAGCTTAGCGGAGGGACAGGGAGGGGAAAAACTGTTTTTT CASSLAEGQGGEKLFF
once NA TRBJ1-2 TRBV7-9 TGTGCCAGCAGGCGAGCGACAGAGGACTATGGCTACACCTTC CASRRATEDYGYTF
NA TRBD1 TRBJ1-1 TRBV29-1 TGCAGCGCAAAAACAGGGGCGAACACTGAAGCTTTCTTT CSAKTGANTEAFF